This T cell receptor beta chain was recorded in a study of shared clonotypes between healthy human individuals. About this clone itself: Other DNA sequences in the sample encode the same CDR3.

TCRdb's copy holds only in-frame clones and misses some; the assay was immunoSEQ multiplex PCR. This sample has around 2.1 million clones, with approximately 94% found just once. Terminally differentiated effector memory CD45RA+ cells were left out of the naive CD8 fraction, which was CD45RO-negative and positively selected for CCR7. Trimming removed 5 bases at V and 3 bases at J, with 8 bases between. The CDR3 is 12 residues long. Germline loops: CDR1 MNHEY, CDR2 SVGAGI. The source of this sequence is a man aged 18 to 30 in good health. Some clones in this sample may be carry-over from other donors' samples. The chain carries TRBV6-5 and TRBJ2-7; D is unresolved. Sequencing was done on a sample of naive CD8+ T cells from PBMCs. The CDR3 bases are TGTGCCAGCAGTAACCAGGTCTACGAGCAGTACTTC. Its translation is CASSNQVYEQYF.